The subject of this entry is one T cell receptor beta chain. This sample was taken from a study of blood T cell repertoires in COVID-19. Overall study: COVID-19 samples collected from the United States, Italy and Spain covered acute and convalescent phases. PBMCs, B-cell-depleted T cells, or T cells provided the cDNA or gDNA that made up the material.

Methods used by the authors: Researchers report that nucleated cell counts were estimated from reference gene primer amplification. Sequenced by immunoSEQ multiplex PCR; TCRdb stores in-frame clones only, minus some. The V and J calls and clone size were taken over from that table, and D and trimming were inferred from the DNA. The data contain about 74,000 clones, approximately 84% of them seen just once; the ten biggest clones take up about 35%. Germline V gene sequence: CDR1 LNHNV, CDR2 YYDKDF (reference sequence). The V end lost 0 bases, the J end lost 2 bases, and 14 bases lay between the germline ends. The CDR3 runs 16 residues.

The chain uses TRBV15 and TRBJ2-7; weak D call: TRBD2 (5 bases). The sequence came from a man aged 70 or older with acute or convalescent COVID-19. Input material: peripheral blood. The CDR3 nucleotides read TGTGCCACCAGCAGAGATCTCGGGGTGTTGGCCTACGAGCAGTACTTC. Its protein is CATSRDLGVLAYEQYF.